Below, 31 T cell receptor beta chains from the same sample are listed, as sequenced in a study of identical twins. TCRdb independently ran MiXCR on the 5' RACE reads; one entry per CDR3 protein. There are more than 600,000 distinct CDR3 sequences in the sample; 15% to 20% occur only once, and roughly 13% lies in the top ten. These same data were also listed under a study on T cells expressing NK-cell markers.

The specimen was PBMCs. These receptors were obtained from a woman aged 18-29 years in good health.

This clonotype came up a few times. The DNA of the CDR3 is TGTGCCAGCAGCTTCCCTCGGGGGGGACAGGGCGCAGATACGCAGTATTTT. Its translation: CASSFPRGGQGADTQYF. This chain links TRBV7-8 with TRBJ2-3, with D perhaps TRBD1 (9 bases). The CDR3 loop spans 17 amino acids. Looked up from germline, CDR1 is SGHVS and CDR2 is FQNEAQ. V was shortened by 3 bases and J by 4 bases, with 20 bases between the two germline ends.

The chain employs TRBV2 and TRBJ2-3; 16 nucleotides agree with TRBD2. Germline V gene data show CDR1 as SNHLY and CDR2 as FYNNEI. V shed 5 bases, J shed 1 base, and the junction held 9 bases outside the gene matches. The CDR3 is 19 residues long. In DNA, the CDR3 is TGTGCCAGCAGTAACCCGGGACTAGCGGGGGGGCCAGGCACAGATACGCAGTATTTT. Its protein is CASSNPGLAGGPGTDTQYF.

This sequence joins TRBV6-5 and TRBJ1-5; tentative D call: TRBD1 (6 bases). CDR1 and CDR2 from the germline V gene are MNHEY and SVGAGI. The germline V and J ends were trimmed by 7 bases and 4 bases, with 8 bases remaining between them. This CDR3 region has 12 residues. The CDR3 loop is CASTRGNQPQHF. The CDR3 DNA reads TGTGCCAGCACGAGGGGGAATCAGCCCCAGCATTTT.

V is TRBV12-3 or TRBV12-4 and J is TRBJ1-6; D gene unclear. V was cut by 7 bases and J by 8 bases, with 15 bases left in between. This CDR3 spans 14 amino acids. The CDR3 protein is CASTLNWGDSPLHF. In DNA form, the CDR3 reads TGTGCCAGCACCCTAAACTGGGGAGATTCACCCCTCCACTTT.

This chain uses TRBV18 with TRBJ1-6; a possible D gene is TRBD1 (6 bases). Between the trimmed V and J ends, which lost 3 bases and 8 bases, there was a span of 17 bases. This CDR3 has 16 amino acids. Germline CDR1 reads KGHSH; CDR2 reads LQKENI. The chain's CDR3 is CASSPRGGGSDSPLHF. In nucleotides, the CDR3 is TGTGCCAGCTCACCCCGGGGAGGGGGAAGCGATTCACCCCTCCACTTT. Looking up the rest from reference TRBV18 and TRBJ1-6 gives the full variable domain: NAGVMQNPRHLVRRRGQEARLRCSPMKGHSHVYWYRQLPEEGLKFMVYLQKENIIDESGMPKERFSAEFPKEGPSILRIQQVVRGDSAAYFCASSPRGGGSDSPLHFGNGTRLTVT.

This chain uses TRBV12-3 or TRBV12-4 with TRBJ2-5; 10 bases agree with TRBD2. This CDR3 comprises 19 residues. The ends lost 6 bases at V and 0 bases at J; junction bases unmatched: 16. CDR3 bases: TGTGCCAGCAGGCCCACATGGTCTAGCGGGAGACTTAACCAAGAGACCCAGTACTTC. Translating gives CASRPTWSSGRLNQETQYF.

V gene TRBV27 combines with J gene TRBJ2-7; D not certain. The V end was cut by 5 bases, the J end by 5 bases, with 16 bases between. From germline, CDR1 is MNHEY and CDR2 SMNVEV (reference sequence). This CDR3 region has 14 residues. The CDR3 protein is CASSPAVVSHEQYF. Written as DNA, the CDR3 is TGTGCCAGCAGTCCCGCGGTGGTTTCCCACGAGCAGTACTTC.

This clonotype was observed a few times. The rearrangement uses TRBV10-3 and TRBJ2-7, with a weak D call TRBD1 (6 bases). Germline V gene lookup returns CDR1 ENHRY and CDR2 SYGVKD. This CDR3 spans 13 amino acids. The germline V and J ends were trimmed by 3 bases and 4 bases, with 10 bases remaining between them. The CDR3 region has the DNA TGTGCCATCAGTGACCTTACAGGGTACGAGCAGTACTTC. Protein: CAISDLTGYEQYF.

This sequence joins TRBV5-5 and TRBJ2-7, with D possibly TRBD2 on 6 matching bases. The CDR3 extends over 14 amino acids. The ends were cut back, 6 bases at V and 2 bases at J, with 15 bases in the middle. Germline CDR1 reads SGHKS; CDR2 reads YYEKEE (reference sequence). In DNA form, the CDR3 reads TGTGCCAGCATCCCGAACCGGGGGACCTACGAGCAGTACTTC. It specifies CASIPNRGTYEQYF.

The CDR3 sequence is CASSPRSRGNEQFF. As DNA, the CDR3 is TGTGCCAGCTCCCCTCGTTCAAGGGGGAATGAGCAGTTCTTC. The V gene is TRBV18, the J gene TRBJ2-1, with D possibly being TRBD1 (6 bases). Germline V gives CDR1 KGHSH, CDR2 LQKENI. This CDR3 region has 14 residues. V lost 6 bases to trimming and J lost 7 bases, with 16 bases between them.

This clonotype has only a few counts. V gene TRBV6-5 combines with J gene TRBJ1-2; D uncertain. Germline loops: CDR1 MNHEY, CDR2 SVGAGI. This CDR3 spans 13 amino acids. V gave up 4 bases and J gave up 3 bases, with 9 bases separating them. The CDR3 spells CASSSREDYGYTF. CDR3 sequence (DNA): TGTGCCAGCAGTTCAAGGGAAGACTATGGCTACACCTTC.

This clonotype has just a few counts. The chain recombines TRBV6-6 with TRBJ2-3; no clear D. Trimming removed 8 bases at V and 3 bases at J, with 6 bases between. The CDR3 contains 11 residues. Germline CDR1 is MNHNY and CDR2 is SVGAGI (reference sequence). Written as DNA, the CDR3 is TGTGCCAGCTATTTTACAGATACGCAGTATTTT. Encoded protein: CASYFTDTQYF.

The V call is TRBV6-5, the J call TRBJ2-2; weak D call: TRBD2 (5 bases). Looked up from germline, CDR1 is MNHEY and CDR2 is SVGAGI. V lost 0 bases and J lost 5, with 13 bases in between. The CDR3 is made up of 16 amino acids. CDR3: CASSYSGGGGTGELFF. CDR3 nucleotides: TGTGCCAGCAGTTACTCGGGCGGAGGCGGGACCGGGGAGCTGTTTTTT.

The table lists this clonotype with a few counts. The CDR3 DNA reads TGCGCCAGCAGCAGATACTACCGGGGTTACAATGAGCAGTTCTTC. This gives the protein CASSRYYRGYNEQFF. V is TRBV5-1 and J is TRBJ2-1; D perhaps matches TRBD2 (5 bases). This CDR3 spans 15 amino acids. The V end lost 4 bases, the J end lost 4 bases, and 15 bases lay between the germline ends. Germline-derived CDR1 and CDR2 are SGHRS and YFSETQ. The entire variable domain, with the rest obtained from reference TRBV5-1 and TRBJ2-1, is as follows: KAGVTQTPRYLIKTRGQQVTLSCSPISGHRSVSWYQQTPGQGLQFLFEYFSETQRNKGNFPGRFSGRQFSNSRSEMNVSTLELGDSALYLCASSRYYRGYNEQFFGPGTRLTVL.

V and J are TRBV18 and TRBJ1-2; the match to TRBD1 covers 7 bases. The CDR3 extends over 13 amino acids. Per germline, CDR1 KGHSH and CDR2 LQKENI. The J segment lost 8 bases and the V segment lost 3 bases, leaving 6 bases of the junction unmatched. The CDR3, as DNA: TGTGCCAGCTCACCGACAGGGTCGGAGGGCTACACCTTC. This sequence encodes CASSPTGSEGYTF.

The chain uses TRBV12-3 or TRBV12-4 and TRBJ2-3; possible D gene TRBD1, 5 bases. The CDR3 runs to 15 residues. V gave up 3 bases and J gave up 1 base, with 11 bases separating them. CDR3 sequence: CASSFGAGRTDTQYF. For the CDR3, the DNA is TGTGCCAGCAGTTTTGGGGCAGGTCGCACAGATACGCAGTATTTT.

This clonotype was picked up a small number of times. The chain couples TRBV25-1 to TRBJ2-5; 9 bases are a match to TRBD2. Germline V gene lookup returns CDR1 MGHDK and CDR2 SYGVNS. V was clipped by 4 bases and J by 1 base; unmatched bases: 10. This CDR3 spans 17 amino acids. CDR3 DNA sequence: TGTGCCAGCAGTGCACCCGTATGGCGGGAGGGCCAAGAGACCCAGTACTTC. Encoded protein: CASSAPVWREGQETQYF. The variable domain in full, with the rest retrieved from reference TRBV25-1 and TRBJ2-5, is EADIYQTPRYLVIGTGKKITLECSQTMGHDKMYWYQQDPGMELHLIHYSYGVNSTEKGDLSSESTVSRIRTEHFPLTLESARPSHTSQYLCASSAPVWREGQETQYFGPGTRLLVL.

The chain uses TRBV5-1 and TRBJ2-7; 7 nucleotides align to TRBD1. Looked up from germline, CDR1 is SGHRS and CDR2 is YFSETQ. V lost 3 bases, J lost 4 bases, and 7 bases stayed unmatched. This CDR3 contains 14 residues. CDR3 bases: TGCGCCAGCAGCTGGGCCGGGACAGAATACGAGCAGTACTTC. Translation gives CASSWAGTEYEQYF.

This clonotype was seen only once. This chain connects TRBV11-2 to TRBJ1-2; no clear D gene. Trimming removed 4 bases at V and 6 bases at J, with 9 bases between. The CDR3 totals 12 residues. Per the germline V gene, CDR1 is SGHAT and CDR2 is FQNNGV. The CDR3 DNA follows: TGTGCCAGCAGCTCGGTTTGGGATGGCTACACCTTC. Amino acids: CASSSVWDGYTF.

The CDR3 reads CASSSGGASKNIQYF. The DNA of the CDR3 is TGTGCCAGCAGCTCAGGGGGCGCGTCCAAAAACATTCAGTACTTC. The chain uses TRBV6-2 or TRBV6-3 and TRBJ2-4, with 8 bases identical to TRBD1. From germline, CDR1 is MNHEY and CDR2 SVGEGT. There are 15 residues in the CDR3. Trimming took 6 bases from V and 2 from J; bases not matched to a gene: 6.

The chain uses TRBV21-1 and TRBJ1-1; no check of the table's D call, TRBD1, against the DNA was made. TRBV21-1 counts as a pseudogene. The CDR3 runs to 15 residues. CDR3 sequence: CASSKRMVGLTEAFF. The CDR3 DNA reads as TGTGCCAGCAGCAAAAGGATGGTGGGGCTCACTGAAGCTTTCTTT.

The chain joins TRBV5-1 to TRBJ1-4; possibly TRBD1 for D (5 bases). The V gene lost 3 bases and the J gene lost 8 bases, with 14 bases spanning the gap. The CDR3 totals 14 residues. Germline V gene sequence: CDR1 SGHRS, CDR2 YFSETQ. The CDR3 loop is CASSSRDRGEKLFF. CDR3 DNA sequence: TGCGCCAGCAGCTCCAGGGACCGGGGAGAAAAACTGTTTTTT.

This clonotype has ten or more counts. As DNA, the CDR3 is TGTGCCACCACAGGGAATTCCTACGAGCAGTACTTC. Its protein product is CATTGNSYEQYF. This sequence joins TRBV12-3 or TRBV12-4 and TRBJ2-7; D possibly corresponds to TRBD1 (6 bases). V shed 10 bases and J shed 1 base, with 11 bases lying between them. The CDR3 is made up of 12 amino acids.

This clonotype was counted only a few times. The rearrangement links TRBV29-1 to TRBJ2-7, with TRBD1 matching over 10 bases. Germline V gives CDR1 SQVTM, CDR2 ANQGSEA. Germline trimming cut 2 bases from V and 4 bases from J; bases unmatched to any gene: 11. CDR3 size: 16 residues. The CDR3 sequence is CSVESSVTGGVYEQYF. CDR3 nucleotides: TGCAGCGTTGAATCTTCTGTGACAGGGGGCGTGTACGAGCAGTACTTC.

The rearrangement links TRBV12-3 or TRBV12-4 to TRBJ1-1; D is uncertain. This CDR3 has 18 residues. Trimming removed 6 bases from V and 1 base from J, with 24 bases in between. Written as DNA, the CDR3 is TGTGCCAGCAGCCCGAGTTTATATGCGGGGAAAGGGAACACTGAAGCTTTCTTT. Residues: CASSPSLYAGKGNTEAFF.

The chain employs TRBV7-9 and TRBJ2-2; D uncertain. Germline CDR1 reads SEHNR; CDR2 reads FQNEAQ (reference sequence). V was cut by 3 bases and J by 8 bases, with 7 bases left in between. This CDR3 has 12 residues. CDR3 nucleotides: TGTGCCAGCAGCTTTACCGGGGGGGAGCTGTTTTTT. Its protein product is CASSFTGGELFF.

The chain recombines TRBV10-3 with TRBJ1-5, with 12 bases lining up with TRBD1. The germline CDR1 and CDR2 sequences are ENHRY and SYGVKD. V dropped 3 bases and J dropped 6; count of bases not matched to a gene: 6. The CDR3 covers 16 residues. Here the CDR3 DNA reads TGTGCCATCAGTGAATTGGGACAGGGGGCCCGTCAGCCCCAGCATTTT. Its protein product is CAISELGQGARQPQHF.

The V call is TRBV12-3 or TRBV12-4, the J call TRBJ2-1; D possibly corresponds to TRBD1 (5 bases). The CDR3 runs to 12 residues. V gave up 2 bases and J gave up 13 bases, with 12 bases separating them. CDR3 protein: CASSLPGPIQFF. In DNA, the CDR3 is TGTGCCAGCAGTTTACCAGGGCCAATACAGTTCTTC.

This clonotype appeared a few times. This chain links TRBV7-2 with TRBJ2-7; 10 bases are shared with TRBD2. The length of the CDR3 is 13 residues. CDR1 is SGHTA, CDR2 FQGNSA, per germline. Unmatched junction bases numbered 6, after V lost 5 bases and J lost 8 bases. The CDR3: CASSPGLADKQYF. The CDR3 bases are TGTGCCAGCAGCCCAGGACTAGCGGACAAGCAGTACTTC. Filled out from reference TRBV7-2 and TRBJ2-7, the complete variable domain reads GAGVSQSPSNKVTEKGKDVELRCDPISGHTALYWYRQSLGQGLEFLIYFQGNSAPDKSGLPSDRFSAERTGGSVSTLTIQRTQQEDSAVYLCASSPGLADKQYFGPGTRLTVT.

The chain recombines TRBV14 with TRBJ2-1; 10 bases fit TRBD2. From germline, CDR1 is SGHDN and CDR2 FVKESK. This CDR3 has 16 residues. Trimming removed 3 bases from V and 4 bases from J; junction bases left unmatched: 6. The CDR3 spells CASSQQLAGDYNEQFF. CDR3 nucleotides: TGTGCCAGCAGCCAGCAGCTAGCGGGGGATTACAATGAGCAGTTCTTC.

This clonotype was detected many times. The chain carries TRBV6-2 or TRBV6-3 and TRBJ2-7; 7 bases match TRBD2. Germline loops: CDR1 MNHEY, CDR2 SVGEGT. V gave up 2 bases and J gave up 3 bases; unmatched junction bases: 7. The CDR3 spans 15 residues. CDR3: CASSYPESGIYEQYF. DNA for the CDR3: TGTGCCAGCAGTTACCCCGAGAGCGGGATCTACGAGCAGTACTTC.